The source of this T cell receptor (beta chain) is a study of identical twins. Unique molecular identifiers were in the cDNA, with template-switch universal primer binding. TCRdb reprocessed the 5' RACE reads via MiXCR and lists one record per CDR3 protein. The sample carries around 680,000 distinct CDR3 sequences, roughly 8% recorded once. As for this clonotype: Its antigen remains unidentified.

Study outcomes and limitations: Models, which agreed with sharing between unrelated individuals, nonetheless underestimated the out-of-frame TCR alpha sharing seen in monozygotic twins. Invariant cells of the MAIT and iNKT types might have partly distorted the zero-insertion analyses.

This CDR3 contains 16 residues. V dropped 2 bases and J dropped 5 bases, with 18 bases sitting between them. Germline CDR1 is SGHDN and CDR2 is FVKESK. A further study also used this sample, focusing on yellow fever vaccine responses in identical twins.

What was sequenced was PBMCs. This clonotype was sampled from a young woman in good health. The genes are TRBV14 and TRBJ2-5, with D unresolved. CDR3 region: CASSQWVGAGSETQYF. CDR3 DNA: TGTGCCAGCAGCCAATGGGTAGGCGCAGGTTCGGAGACCCAGTACTTC.